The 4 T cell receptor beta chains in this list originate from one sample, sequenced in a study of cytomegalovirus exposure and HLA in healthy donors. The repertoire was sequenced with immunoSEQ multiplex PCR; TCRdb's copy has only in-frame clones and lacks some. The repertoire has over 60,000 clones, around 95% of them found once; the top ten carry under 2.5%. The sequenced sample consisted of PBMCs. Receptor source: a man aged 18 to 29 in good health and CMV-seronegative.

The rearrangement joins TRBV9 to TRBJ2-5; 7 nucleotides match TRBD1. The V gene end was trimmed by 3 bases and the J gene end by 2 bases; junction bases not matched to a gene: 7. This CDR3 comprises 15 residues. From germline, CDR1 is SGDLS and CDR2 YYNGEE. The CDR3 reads CASSAYGTVQETQYF. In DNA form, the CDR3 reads TGTGCCAGCAGCGCCTATGGGACAGTACAAGAGACCCAGTACTTC.

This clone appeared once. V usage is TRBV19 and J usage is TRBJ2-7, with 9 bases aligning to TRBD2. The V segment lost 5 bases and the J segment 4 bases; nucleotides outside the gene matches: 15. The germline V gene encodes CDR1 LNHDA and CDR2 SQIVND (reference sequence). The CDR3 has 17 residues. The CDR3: CASSLDISGRPSYEQYF. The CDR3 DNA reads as TGTGCCAGTAGTCTCGACATAAGCGGGAGGCCCTCGTACGAGCAGTACTTC.

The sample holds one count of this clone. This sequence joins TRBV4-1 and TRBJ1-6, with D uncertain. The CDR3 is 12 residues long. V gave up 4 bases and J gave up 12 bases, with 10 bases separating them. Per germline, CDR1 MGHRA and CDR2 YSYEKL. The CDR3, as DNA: TGCGCCAGCAGCCTCGTCGGTGGACCCCTCCACTTT. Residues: CASSLVGGPLHF.

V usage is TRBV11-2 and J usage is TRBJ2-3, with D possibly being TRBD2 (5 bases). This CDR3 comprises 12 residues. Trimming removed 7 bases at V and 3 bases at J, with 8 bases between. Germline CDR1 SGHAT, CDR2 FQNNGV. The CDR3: CASTPGTDTQYF. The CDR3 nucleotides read TGTGCCAGCACCCCGGGGACAGATACGCAGTATTTT. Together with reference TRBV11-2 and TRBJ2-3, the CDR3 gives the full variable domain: EAGVAQSPRYKIIEKRQSVAFWCNPISGHATLYWYQQILGQGPKLLIQFQNNGVVDDSQLPKDRFSAERLKGVDSTLKIQPAKLEDSAVYLCASTPGTDTQYFGPGTRLTVL.